The rows below give T cell receptor beta chains drawn from one sample of a study of shared clonotypes between healthy human individuals. Assay used: immunoSEQ multiplex PCR; TCRdb lists only in-frame clones, some missing. The top ten hold under 2% of the sample, which has 700,000 or so clones, less than 80% seen once. The sample consisted of memory CD4+ T cells sorted from blood. The origin of the receptors is a young woman in good health. Each CDR3 is given with its conserved first and last residue. Each record gives: CDR3 DNA, CDR3 protein, J gene, clone size, D gene, V gene, CDR3 length. D genes are given only for firm matches. Clone size, where shown, is once, few, many, or a class for clones that have expanded.

cdr3_nt: TGTGCCAGCAGCCGGCGCGGTACAGGTGGTGAAAAACTGTTTTTT
cdr3_aa: CASSRRGTGGEKLFF
j_call: TRBJ1-4
clone_size: NA
d_call: NA
v_call: TRBV11-2
cdr3_length: 15

cdr3_nt: TGTGCCAGCAGCTCCCCGAGTCAGAGGGGCCCATTCTATGGCTACACCTTC
cdr3_aa: CASSSPSQRGPFYGYTF
j_call: TRBJ1-2
clone_size: few
d_call: NA
v_call: TRBV7-9
cdr3_length: 17

cdr3_nt: TGTGCCAGCAGTTTCTTAAGCCCCCCTGAAGCTTTCTTT
cdr3_aa: CASSFLSPPEAFF
j_call: TRBJ1-1
clone_size: NA
d_call: NA
v_call: TRBV28
cdr3_length: 13

cdr3_nt: TGTGCCTGGAGGAGGGAATGGGGGTACGAGCAGTACTTC
cdr3_aa: CAWRREWGYEQYF
j_call: TRBJ2-7
clone_size: NA
d_call: NA
v_call: TRBV30
cdr3_length: 13

cdr3_nt: TGTGCCAGCTCACGATCCGGGAGAGAGCAGTACTTC
cdr3_aa: CASSRSGREQYF
j_call: TRBJ2-7
clone_size: NA
d_call: NA
v_call: TRBV18
cdr3_length: 12

cdr3_nt: TGTGCCAGCAGCTATGGGGACTCAGCAAACTACTATGGCTACACCTTC
cdr3_aa: CASSYGDSANYYGYTF
j_call: TRBJ1-2
clone_size: NA
d_call: NA
v_call: TRBV5-6
cdr3_length: 16

cdr3_nt: TGTGCCAGCTCACGGGCAGCAGACTCCTACGAGCAGTACTTC
cdr3_aa: CASSRAADSYEQYF
j_call: TRBJ2-7
clone_size: NA
d_call: NA
v_call: TRBV18
cdr3_length: 14

cdr3_nt: TGCAGTGCTAGCGGGAGGTTGACCCAGTACTTC
cdr3_aa: CSASGRLTQYF
j_call: TRBJ2-5
clone_size: once
d_call: TRBD2
v_call: TRBV20-1
cdr3_length: 11

cdr3_nt: TGTGCCAGCTCACCGGGACAGGGAAGCCGGGAGCTGTTTTTT
cdr3_aa: CASSPGQGSRELFF
j_call: TRBJ2-2
clone_size: NA
d_call: TRBD1
v_call: TRBV6-4
cdr3_length: 14

cdr3_nt: TGTGCCAGCAGTCAATTCGGGACAGGGAACTATGGCTACACCTTC
cdr3_aa: CASSQFGTGNYGYTF
j_call: TRBJ1-2
clone_size: NA
d_call: TRBD1
v_call: TRBV28
cdr3_length: 15